One and the same sample provided the 23 T cell receptor beta chains below, sequenced in a study of shared clonotypes between healthy human individuals. Libraries were prepared by immunoSEQ multiplex PCR; TCRdb keeps only in-frame clonotypes and omits some of them. The sample holds approximately 2.1 million clones, over 90% seen once. What was sequenced was naive CD4+ T cells from PBMCs. Subset here: CD45RA+ positively selected. The receptors were gathered from a young man in good health. Some clones in this sample may be carry-over from other donors' samples.

The chain is built from TRBV5-1 and TRBJ1-4; possibly TRBD1 for D (6 bases). Deletions cut 6 bases from V and 0 bases from J, with 12 bases between. CDR3 length: 15 amino acids. From germline, CDR1 is SGHRS and CDR2 YFSETQ. CDR3 DNA sequence: TGCGCCAGCACTTCAGGGGTCGCAACTAATGAAAAACTGTTTTTT. Translated: CASTSGVATNEKLFF. Using reference TRBV5-1 and TRBJ1-4 for the parts outside the CDR3, the full variable domain is KAGVTQTPRYLIKTRGQQVTLSCSPISGHRSVSWYQQTPGQGLQFLFEYFSETQRNKGNFPGRFSGRQFSNSRSEMNVSTLELGDSALYLCASTSGVATNEKLFFGSGTQLSVL.

V usage is TRBV7-3 and J usage is TRBJ2-1; D may be TRBD2 (6 bases). The CDR3 is made up of 15 amino acids. Germline CDR1 and CDR2: SGHTA and FQGTGA. Trimming shortened V by 5 bases and J by 4 bases, and 15 bases separated the two germline ends. The CDR3, as DNA: TGTGCCAGCAGCGTGTCCCGGGACTCGTACAATGAGCAGTTCTTC. Its protein is CASSVSRDSYNEQFF.

CDR3 protein: CASSTGGLAYEQYF. CDR3 coding DNA: TGTGCCAGCAGCACAGGGGGCTTGGCCTACGAGCAGTACTTC. The genes are TRBV2 and TRBJ2-7; TRBD1 matches 9 bases. In germline, CDR1 is SNHLY, CDR2 FYNNEI. Germline trimming cut 6 bases from V and 2 bases from J; bases unmatched to any gene: 5. There are 14 residues in the CDR3.

This chain links TRBV10-3 with TRBJ2-2; 9 bases map to TRBD2. The germline V gene has CDR1 ENHRY and CDR2 SYGVKD. The CDR3 is made up of 15 amino acids. After removal of 8 bases from V and 3 bases from J, the junction contained 7 bases not matched to a gene. CDR3 coding DNA: TGTGCCATCGCCGCGGGAGGGGTCTACACCGGGGAGCTGTTTTTT. It encodes CAIAAGGVYTGELFF.

This chain connects TRBV7-2 to TRBJ1-5; no reliable D call. Germline V lookup: CDR1 SGHTA, CDR2 FQGNSA. The CDR3 runs 13 residues. Trimming stripped 5 bases from V and 3 bases from J, with 8 bases between. In DNA form, the CDR3 reads TGTGCCAGCAGCGGGAGCCTCAATCAGCCCCAGCATTTT. Translation: CASSGSLNQPQHF.

The V and J genes are TRBV28 and TRBJ2-7; 12 bases agree with TRBD2. CDR3 length: 21 amino acids. From germline, CDR1 is MDHEN and CDR2 SYDVKM. Trimming at V came to 5 bases and at J to 0 bases, leaving 20 bases not matched to a gene. The CDR3 bases are TGTGCCAGCAGTCCCTTCTTCCCGATCACGGGACTAGCGGGTCACTCCTACGAGCAGTACTTC. It encodes CASSPFFPITGLAGHSYEQYF.

The V gene is TRBV2, the J gene TRBJ2-7; 8 bases align to TRBD2. This CDR3 comprises 15 residues. CDR1 is SNHLY and CDR2 is FYNNEI in the germline V gene. V trimming: 6 bases; J trimming: 5 bases; junction bases outside the gene matches: 12. The CDR3 coding sequence is TGTGCCAGCAGCCTCGGGGGGGCGGTCCTACACGAGCAGTACTTC. Its translation: CASSLGGAVLHEQYF.

The J gene is TRBJ2-1, the V gene TRBV4-3, with D hard to call. V lost 1 base, J lost 10 bases, and 11 bases lay in between. Per the germline V gene, CDR1 is LGHNA and CDR2 is YSLEER. CDR3 length: 13 amino acids. The CDR3 sequence is CASSQGWSREQFF. CDR3 DNA sequence: TGCGCCAGCAGCCAAGGTTGGTCGAGAGAGCAGTTCTTC.

The chain is built from TRBV10-1 and TRBJ2-1; D uncertain. Germline V lookup: CDR1 WNHNN, CDR2 SYGVQD (reference sequence). The CDR3 extends over 16 amino acids. V lost 2 bases to trimming and J lost 9 bases, with 20 bases between them. The CDR3 loop reads CASSEHARVSKGEQFF. For the CDR3, the DNA is TGCGCCAGCAGTGAGCATGCGAGAGTATCTAAGGGTGAGCAGTTCTTC.

The sample holds one count of this clone. V usage is TRBV18 and J usage is TRBJ1-2, with D unresolved. V was cut by 2 bases and J by 8 bases, with 12 bases left in between. Germline CDR1 and CDR2: KGHSH and LQKENI. CDR3 length: 13 amino acids. The CDR3 reads CASSPSGSEGYTF. CDR3 DNA sequence: TGTGCCAGCTCACCATCGGGTTCGGAGGGCTACACCTTC.

The chain joins TRBV5-1 to TRBJ2-2; 9 bases line up with TRBD2. Germline values: CDR1 SGHRS, CDR2 YFSETQ. The CDR3 sequence is 16 residues long. V lost 6 bases to trimming and J lost 6 bases; unmatched junction nucleotides: 12. The CDR3 loop reads CASIGSGGRGAGELFF. DNA for the CDR3: TGCGCCAGCATTGGGTCCGGCGGGAGGGGCGCCGGGGAGCTGTTTTTT.

The table lists this clone with a count of one. This chain joins TRBV6-4 and TRBJ2-4; 7 positions match TRBD2. CDR3 size: 16 residues. CDR1 and CDR2 from the germline V gene are MRHNA and SNTAGT. V shed 0 bases and J 1 base; nucleotides not matched to a gene: 3. The CDR3 sequence is CASSDSGGMAKNIQYF. The CDR3 DNA follows: TGTGCCAGCAGTGACTCGGGAGGGATGGCCAAAAACATTCAGTACTTC.

The chain recombines TRBV5-4 with TRBJ1-5; D ambiguous. Trimming pared 5 bases from V and 5 bases from J, leaving 11 bases between. The germline gives CDR1 SGHNT, CDR2 YYREEE (reference sequence). The CDR3 length is 13 residues. The CDR3 nucleotides read TGTGCCAGCAGACGAGGGTTGGATCAGCCCCAGCATTTT. Amino acid sequence: CASRRGLDQPQHF.

This clone showed up just once. The rearrangement uses TRBV5-4 and TRBJ2-7; 14 nucleotides match TRBD2. Germline values: CDR1 SGHNT, CDR2 YYREEE (reference sequence). J was trimmed by 6 bases and V by 6 bases; bases with no gene match: 5. The CDR3 sequence is 14 residues long. Written as DNA, the CDR3 is TGTGCCAGCAACCGGGGGACTAGCGGGAGCGAGCAGTACTTC. It yields the protein CASNRGTSGSEQYF.

V usage is TRBV28 and J usage is TRBJ1-4; D unresolved. This CDR3 has 15 residues. V lost 8 bases and J 0 bases, leaving 13 bases between the germline ends. Germline V gene lookup returns CDR1 MDHEN and CDR2 SYDVKM. CDR3 residues: CASGQRIATNEKLFF. As DNA, the CDR3 is TGTGCCAGCGGTCAGAGAATCGCAACTAATGAAAAACTGTTTTTT.

The gene calls are TRBV28 and TRBJ1-2; TRBD1 matches 7 bases. CDR1 and CDR2 from the germline V gene are MDHEN and SYDVKM. The junction had 5 bases not matched to a gene; V was cut back by 10 bases and J by 0 bases. This CDR3 has 13 amino acids. This chain's CDR3 is CATGGGPNYGYTF. For the CDR3, the DNA is TGTGCCACAGGGGGGGGGCCTAACTATGGCTACACCTTC.

The DNA of the CDR3 is TGTGCCAGCAGCCAAGAGGGACGGGATGAGCAGTTCTTC. Translated: CASSQEGRDEQFF. This chain connects TRBV14 to TRBJ2-1; perhaps D is TRBD1 or TRBD2 (5 bases each). The CDR3 totals 13 residues. Deletions cut 0 bases from V and 8 bases from J, with 8 bases between. Germline V gives CDR1 SGHDN, CDR2 FVKESK. Looking up the rest from reference TRBV14 and TRBJ2-1 gives the full variable domain: EAGVTQFPSHSVIEKGQTVTLRCDPISGHDNLYWYRRVMGKEIKFLLHFVKESKQDESGMPNNRFLAERTGGTYSTLKVQPAELEDSGVYFCASSQEGRDEQFFGPGTRLTVL.

The chain couples TRBV27 to TRBJ2-3; no clear D gene. Per the germline V gene, CDR1 is MNHEY and CDR2 is SMNVEV (reference sequence). CDR3 length equals 12 residues. Trimming removed 3 bases at V and 7 bases at J, with 8 bases between. CDR3 in DNA: TGTGCCAGCAGTTTCCACGGCTATACGCAGTATTTT. Its translation is CASSFHGYTQYF.

The chain uses TRBV10-1 and TRBJ2-7; TRBD1 matches 9 bases. This CDR3 contains 15 residues. Looked up from germline, CDR1 is WNHNN and CDR2 is SYGVQD (reference sequence). The ends lost 2 bases at V and 2 bases at J; junction bases unmatched: 4. This chain's CDR3 is CASSEGQGPTYEQYF. The CDR3 DNA follows: TGCGCCAGCAGTGAGGGACAGGGGCCTACCTACGAGCAGTACTTC.

V usage is TRBV5-4 and J usage is TRBJ2-1; D gene unclear. V was trimmed by 2 bases and J by 10 bases, leaving 10 bases between them. In germline, CDR1 is SGHNT, CDR2 YYREEE (reference sequence). The CDR3 consists of 12 residues. The CDR3 reads CASSFTRREQFF. In nucleotides, the CDR3 is TGTGCCAGCAGCTTCACGAGACGAGAGCAGTTCTTC.

The chain carries TRBV2 and TRBJ2-7; the match to TRBD1 covers 9 bases. J lost 6 bases, V lost 3 bases, and 6 bases had no gene match. This CDR3 has 14 residues. Germline assignment: CDR1 SNHLY and CDR2 FYNNEI. CDR3 amino acids: CASSDGTGSSEQYF. The CDR3 region has the DNA TGTGCCAGCAGTGACGGGACAGGGTCTTCCGAGCAGTACTTC.

There are a few counts of this clone. J is TRBJ1-5 and V is TRBV6-1; 10 nucleotides agree with TRBD1. CDR1 is MNHNS and CDR2 is SASEGT in the germline V gene. The V and J ends lost 6 bases and 4 bases, in that order; junction bases with no gene match: 6. The CDR3 extends over 15 amino acids. CDR3 nucleotides: TGTGCCAGCAGGTCCGGGACAGGGGCGAATCAGCCCCAGCATTTT. This gives the protein CASRSGTGANQPQHF.

In its sample, this clone was seen once. The chain links TRBV28 to TRBJ2-7, with 7 bases lining up with TRBD1. V dropped 10 bases and J dropped 0; count of bases not matched to a gene: 9. Per germline, CDR1 MDHEN and CDR2 SYDVKM. This CDR3 region has 14 residues. CDR3 nucleotides: TGTGCCATCCAGGACAGGACAAGCTCCTACGAGCAGTACTTC. Its protein is CAIQDRTSSYEQYF.